This T cell receptor (beta chain) was retrieved from a study of PD-L1 blockade in urothelial cancer. Clones were sequenced by immunoSEQ multiplex PCR, and TCRdb holds only the in-frame ones, with some missing. The sample lists about 90,000 clones; 90% to 95% were seen once. This CDR3 spans 17 amino acids. The junction had 10 bases not matched to a gene; V was cut back by 1 base and J by 5 bases. Germline lookup yields CDR1 SGHTA and CDR2 FQGNSA. The source is a man in his fifties or sixties with urothelial cancer. The chain couples TRBV7-2 to TRBJ2-5; the match to TRBD2 covers 10 bases. Sequenced here: PBMCs, sampled around atezolizumab (anti-PD-L1) treatment. DNA of the CDR3: TGTGCCAGCAGCTTAGTTTCCAGCGGGGGGGCCGGGGAGACCCAGTACTTC. As protein: CASSLVSSGGAGETQYF.